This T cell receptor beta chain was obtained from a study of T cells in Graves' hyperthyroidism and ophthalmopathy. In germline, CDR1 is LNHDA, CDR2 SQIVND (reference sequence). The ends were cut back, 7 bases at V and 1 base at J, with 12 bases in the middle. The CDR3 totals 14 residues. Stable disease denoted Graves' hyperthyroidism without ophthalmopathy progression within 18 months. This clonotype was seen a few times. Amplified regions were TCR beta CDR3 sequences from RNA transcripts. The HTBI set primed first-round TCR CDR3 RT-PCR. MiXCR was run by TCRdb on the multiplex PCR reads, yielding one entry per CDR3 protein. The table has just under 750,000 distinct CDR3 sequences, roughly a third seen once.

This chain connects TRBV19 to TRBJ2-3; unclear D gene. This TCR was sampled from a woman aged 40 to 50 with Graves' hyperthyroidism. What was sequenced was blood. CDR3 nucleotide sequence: TGTGCCAGTAAGCGTGGTCAACGCACAGATACGCAGTATTTT. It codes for CASKRGQRTDTQYF. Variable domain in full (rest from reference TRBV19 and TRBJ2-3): DGGITQSPKYLFRKEGQNVTLSCEQNLNHDAMYWYRQDPGQGLRLIYYSQIVNDFQKGDIAEGYSVSREKKESFPLTVTSAQKNPTAFYLCASKRGQRTDTQYFGPGTRLTVL.